A single T cell receptor beta chain is shown here with its context. The CDR3 is 16 amino acids. Trimming pared 2 bases from V and 4 bases from J, leaving 19 bases between. Germline assignment: CDR1 SGHRS and CDR2 YFSETQ. The sample comes from a study of blood T cell repertoires in COVID-19. As for the study in general: Collection of acute and convalescent COVID-19 samples took place in the United States, Italy and Spain.

In the original processing: Researchers report that nucleated cell counts were estimated from reference gene primer amplification. Sequencing was performed with immunoSEQ multiplex PCR; in TCRdb, only in-frame clones are kept and a portion is missing. That table supplies the V and J calls and clone size; D and trimming were determined from the DNA. The table has 80,000 to 100,000 clones, about 80% seen once. The clonotype originates from a human donor in a cohort sampled during active COVID-19. Sequencing was carried out using peripheral blood. The chain employs TRBV5-1 and TRBJ2-7; possible D gene TRBD2, 6 bases. CDR3 region: CASSFGLTAGVYEQYF. The DNA for the CDR3 is TGCGCCAGCAGCTTCGGTTTGACAGCGGGCGTATACGAGCAGTACTTC.